This TCR beta chain is from a study of T cell responses to AZD1222 COVID-19 vaccine. General study findings and limits: Donors skewed white British and female; clonal diversity was possibly underestimated. It was only a handful of AZD1222 recipients who were seropositive at baseline.

As to this clone: Its antigen remains unidentified.

The CDR3 length is 15 residues. The ends were cut back, 4 bases at V and 3 bases at J, with 16 bases in the middle. Germline V gene lookup returns CDR1 SGHDN and CDR2 FVKESK. The assay was immunoSEQ multiplex PCR, and TCRdb's table has in-frame clones only and misses some. Counted here are 90,000 to 130,000 clones, approximately 89% occurring once; the ten biggest clones make up about 3%. This TCR came from an adult in good health. The starting material was peripheral blood, obtained on day 0 of MenACWY control vaccination. The gene calls are TRBV14 and TRBJ2-7; a weak D match, TRBD1 (6 bases). Here the CDR3 DNA reads TGTGCCAGCAGCCCAACCGGGACACACCTCTACGAGCAGTACTTC. Protein product: CASSPTGTHLYEQYF.